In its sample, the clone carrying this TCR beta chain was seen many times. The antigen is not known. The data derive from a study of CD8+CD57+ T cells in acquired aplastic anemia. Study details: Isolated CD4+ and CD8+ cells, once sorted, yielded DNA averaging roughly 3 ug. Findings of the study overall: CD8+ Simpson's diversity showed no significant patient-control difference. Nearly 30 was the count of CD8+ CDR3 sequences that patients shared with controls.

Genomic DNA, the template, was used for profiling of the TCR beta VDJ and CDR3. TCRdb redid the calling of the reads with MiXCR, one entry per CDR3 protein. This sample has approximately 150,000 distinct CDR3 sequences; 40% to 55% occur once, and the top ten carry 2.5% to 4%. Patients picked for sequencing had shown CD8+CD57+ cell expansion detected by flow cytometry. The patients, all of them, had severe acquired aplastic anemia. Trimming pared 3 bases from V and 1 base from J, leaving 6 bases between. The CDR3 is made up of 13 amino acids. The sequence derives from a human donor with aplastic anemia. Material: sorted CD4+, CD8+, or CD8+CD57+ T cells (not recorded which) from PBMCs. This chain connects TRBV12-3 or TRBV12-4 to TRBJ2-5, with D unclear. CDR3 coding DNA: TGTGCCAGCAGTTTCGTCATCCAAGAGACCCAGTACTTC. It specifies CASSFVIQETQYF.